This is a list of T cell receptor beta chains from one sample in a study of cytomegalovirus exposure and HLA in healthy donors. TCRdb keeps only in-frame clones here, not all; method: immunoSEQ multiplex PCR. Counted here are about 250,000 clones, roughly two thirds occurring once; the ten biggest clones make up 2% to 2.5%. The material sequenced was PBMCs. These receptor sequences come from a female donor in good health and CMV-seronegative. CDR3s include the opening cysteine and the closing phenylalanine or tryptophan. D genes are given only for firm matches. The listing skips clone size in some rows; elsewhere it reads once, few, many or a size class.

cdr3_aa: CASSFEVRETQYF; cdr3_nt: TGTGCCAGCAGCTTTGAGGTCAGAGAGACCCAGTACTTC; j_call: TRBJ2-5; d_call: NA; clone_size: NA; v_call: TRBV11-2
cdr3_aa: CASTFRQGNTGELFF; cdr3_nt: TGTGCCAGCACGTTTCGACAGGGGAACACCGGGGAGCTGTTTTTT; j_call: TRBJ2-2; d_call: TRBD1; clone_size: NA; v_call: TRBV27
cdr3_aa: CASSSTGYGYTF; cdr3_nt: TGTGCCAGCAGTAGTACAGGTTATGGCTACACCTTC; j_call: TRBJ1-2; d_call: NA; clone_size: NA; v_call: TRBV27
cdr3_aa: CASSFRGNSNQPQHF; cdr3_nt: TGTGCCAGCAGTTTTAGGGGGAATAGCAATCAGCCCCAGCATTTT; j_call: TRBJ1-5; d_call: NA; clone_size: once; v_call: TRBV28
cdr3_aa: CASSPGRGAYEQYF; cdr3_nt: TGTGCCAGCTCGCCCGGACGGGGGGCCTACGAGCAGTACTTC; j_call: TRBJ2-7; d_call: TRBD2; clone_size: NA; v_call: TRBV18
cdr3_aa: CASSVAGYGAGGNEQFF; cdr3_nt: TGTGCCAGCAGCGTAGCAGGTTACGGGGCAGGGGGAAATGAGCAGTTCTTC; j_call: TRBJ2-1; d_call: TRBD1; clone_size: NA; v_call: TRBV9
cdr3_aa: CASSQEYLAQGGRAFF; cdr3_nt: TGTGCCAGCAGCCAAGAATATTTGGCACAAGGGGGTCGAGCTTTCTTT; j_call: TRBJ1-1; d_call: NA; clone_size: NA; v_call: TRBV14
cdr3_aa: CSVGPAVPRSIQETQFF; cdr3_nt: TGCAGCGTTGGCCCTGCGGTACCTAGGTCCATCCAAGAGACCCAGTTCTTC; j_call: TRBJ2-1; d_call: NA; clone_size: NA; v_call: TRBV29-1
cdr3_aa: CASSQERRTEAFF; cdr3_nt: TGTGCCAGCAGCCAAGAAAGGCGGACTGAAGCTTTCTTT; j_call: TRBJ1-1; d_call: NA; clone_size: NA; v_call: TRBV14
cdr3_aa: CASSLKGGAYEQYF; cdr3_nt: TGTGCCAGCAGCTTAAAGGGGGGGGCCTACGAGCAGTACTTC; j_call: TRBJ2-7; d_call: NA; clone_size: NA; v_call: TRBV7-8
cdr3_aa: CASSSRGPMGETQYF; cdr3_nt: TGTGCCAGCAGTTCCAGGGGGCCGATGGGGGAGACCCAGTACTTC; j_call: TRBJ2-5; d_call: TRBD1; clone_size: NA; v_call: TRBV27
cdr3_aa: CASGLQDYNEQFF; cdr3_nt: TGTGCTAGTGGTTTACAGGACTACAATGAGCAGTTCTTC; j_call: TRBJ2-1; d_call: NA; clone_size: NA; v_call: TRBV12-5
cdr3_aa: CASSYRGAGETQYF; cdr3_nt: TGTGCCAGCAGTTACCGGGGGGCGGGAGAGACCCAGTACTTC; j_call: TRBJ2-5; d_call: NA; clone_size: NA; v_call: TRBV6-5
cdr3_aa: CASSQEETTYNEQFF; cdr3_nt: TGTGCCAGCAGCCAGGAAGAGACTACCTACAATGAGCAGTTCTTC; j_call: TRBJ2-1; d_call: NA; clone_size: NA; v_call: TRBV5-4
cdr3_aa: CASSSYRDRGEEKLFF; cdr3_nt: TGTGCCAGCAGTTCGTACCGGGACAGGGGGGAAGAAAAACTGTTTTTT; j_call: TRBJ1-4; d_call: TRBD1; clone_size: NA; v_call: TRBV28
cdr3_aa: CASSAGTAPVQETQYF; cdr3_nt: TGTGCCAGCAGCGCCGGGACAGCTCCCGTTCAAGAGACCCAGTACTTC; j_call: TRBJ2-5; d_call: TRBD1; clone_size: NA; v_call: TRBV9
cdr3_aa: CASSLASRLAGSYEQYF; cdr3_nt: TGTGCCAGCAGCTTGGCCTCCCGCCTAGCGGGATCGTACGAGCAGTACTTC; j_call: TRBJ2-7; d_call: TRBD2; clone_size: NA; v_call: TRBV5-4
cdr3_aa: CASSAGLAGGWGDEQYF; cdr3_nt: TGTGCCAGCAGTGCAGGACTAGCGGGAGGATGGGGTGACGAGCAGTACTTC; j_call: TRBJ2-7; d_call: TRBD2; clone_size: NA; v_call: TRBV6-1
cdr3_aa: CASSRLETYEQYF; cdr3_nt: TGTGCCAGCAGCCGACTGGAAACTTACGAGCAGTACTTC; j_call: TRBJ2-7; d_call: NA; clone_size: NA; v_call: TRBV5-5
cdr3_aa: CAHIGGPISSPLHF; cdr3_nt: TGTGCCCACATAGGGGGCCCTATTTCTTCACCCCTCCACTTT; j_call: TRBJ1-6; d_call: TRBD1; clone_size: NA; v_call: TRBV7-9
cdr3_aa: CASSLTSGQETQYF; cdr3_nt: TGTGCCAGCAGCTTGACTAGCGGACAAGAGACCCAGTACTTC; j_call: TRBJ2-5; d_call: TRBD2; clone_size: few; v_call: TRBV7-2
cdr3_aa: CASSDPGQERPLHF; cdr3_nt: TGTGCCAGCAGTGACCCGGGACAGGAGAGACCCCTCCACTTT; j_call: TRBJ1-6; d_call: TRBD1; clone_size: NA; v_call: TRBV6-1
cdr3_aa: CATSRGELGEESSYNSPLHF; cdr3_nt: TGTGCCACCAGCAGAGGGGAGTTGGGTGAGGAGAGCTCCTATAATTCACCCCTCCACTTT; j_call: TRBJ1-6; d_call: NA; clone_size: NA; v_call: TRBV15
cdr3_aa: CASGTGTDTQYF; cdr3_nt: TGTGCCAGCGGGACAGGCACAGATACGCAGTATTTT; j_call: TRBJ2-3; d_call: TRBD1; clone_size: NA; v_call: TRBV6-5
cdr3_aa: CASSYSGARGYRDEQYF; cdr3_nt: TGTGCCAGCAGCTATTCGGGGGCCAGGGGGTACCGGGACGAGCAGTACTTC; j_call: TRBJ2-7; d_call: NA; clone_size: NA; v_call: TRBV5-6
cdr3_aa: CASSRVGGVGNQPQHF; cdr3_nt: TGTGCCAGCAGTAGGGTTGGAGGGGTGGGCAATCAGCCCCAGCATTTT; j_call: TRBJ1-5; d_call: NA; clone_size: NA; v_call: TRBV2
cdr3_aa: CATSRDRTGGDTQYF; cdr3_nt: TGTGCCACCAGCAGAGATCGGACAGGCGGAGATACGCAGTATTTT; j_call: TRBJ2-3; d_call: TRBD1; clone_size: NA; v_call: TRBV15
cdr3_aa: CASSQDWQRPQHF; cdr3_nt: TGCGCCAGCAGCCAAGATTGGCAGCGGCCCCAGCATTTT; j_call: TRBJ1-5; d_call: NA; clone_size: NA; v_call: TRBV4-1
cdr3_aa: CASSYRTSGSKDTQYF; cdr3_nt: TGTGCCAGCAGTTATCGGACTAGCGGGAGTAAAGATACGCAGTATTTT; j_call: TRBJ2-3; d_call: TRBD2; clone_size: NA; v_call: TRBV6-5
cdr3_aa: CASRLAAGTVSYEQYF; cdr3_nt: TGTGCAAGTCGCTTAGCGGCCGGGACAGTCTCCTACGAGCAGTACTTC; j_call: TRBJ2-7; d_call: NA; clone_size: NA; v_call: TRBV12-2
cdr3_aa: CASSQATNPFPYEQYF; cdr3_nt: TGTGCCAGCAGCCAAGCTACTAATCCTTTTCCCTACGAGCAGTACTTC; j_call: TRBJ2-7; d_call: NA; clone_size: NA; v_call: TRBV4-2
cdr3_aa: CASCDRGADTQYF; cdr3_nt: TGTGCCAGTTGCGACAGGGGGGCAGATACGCAGTATTTT; j_call: TRBJ2-3; d_call: TRBD1; clone_size: NA; v_call: TRBV19
cdr3_aa: CASSGSSYNEQFF; cdr3_nt: TGTGCCAGTAGCGGGAGCTCCTACAATGAGCAGTTCTTC; j_call: TRBJ2-1; d_call: TRBD2; clone_size: NA; v_call: TRBV6-1
cdr3_aa: CASSLGGGPSTDTQYF; cdr3_nt: TGCGCCAGCAGCTTGGGTGGGGGCCCTAGCACAGATACGCAGTATTTT; j_call: TRBJ2-3; d_call: NA; clone_size: once; v_call: TRBV5-1
cdr3_aa: CASGTGGSIYGYTF; cdr3_nt: TGTGCCAGCGGAACAGGGGGCTCTATCTATGGCTACACCTTC; j_call: TRBJ1-2; d_call: TRBD1; clone_size: NA; v_call: TRBV2
cdr3_aa: CASSSHRDPNTGELFF; cdr3_nt: TGTGCCAGCAGCTCACACAGGGATCCGAACACCGGGGAGCTGTTTTTT; j_call: TRBJ2-2; d_call: NA; clone_size: NA; v_call: TRBV11-2
cdr3_aa: CASSLWVAGNYEQYF; cdr3_nt: TGTGCCAGCAGCTTATGGGTGGCGGGGAACTACGAGCAGTACTTC; j_call: TRBJ2-7; d_call: NA; clone_size: NA; v_call: TRBV7-2
cdr3_aa: CASSILSTGAYEQYF; cdr3_nt: TGTGCCAGTAGTATTCTTTCGACAGGGGCCTACGAGCAGTACTTC; j_call: TRBJ2-7; d_call: TRBD1; clone_size: once; v_call: TRBV19
cdr3_aa: CASSFGLAGGSGQFF; cdr3_nt: TGTGCCAGCAGCTTCGGACTAGCGGGAGGGTCCGGGCAGTTCTTC; j_call: TRBJ2-1; d_call: TRBD2; clone_size: NA; v_call: TRBV7-8
cdr3_aa: CASRDREGPINYGYTF; cdr3_nt: TGTGCCAGCAGGGACAGGGAGGGTCCCATTAACTATGGCTACACCTTC; j_call: TRBJ1-2; d_call: TRBD1; clone_size: NA; v_call: TRBV28
cdr3_aa: CASSEAREVDEQFF; cdr3_nt: TGTGCCAGCAGTGAAGCTAGAGAGGTGGATGAGCAGTTCTTC; j_call: TRBJ2-1; d_call: NA; clone_size: NA; v_call: TRBV2
cdr3_aa: CAWRASGSNEQFF; cdr3_nt: TGTGCCTGGAGGGCTAGCGGGAGCAATGAGCAGTTCTTC; j_call: TRBJ2-1; d_call: TRBD2; clone_size: NA; v_call: TRBV30
cdr3_aa: CASNRGGDTQYF; cdr3_nt: TGTGCCAGCAACAGGGGAGGAGATACGCAGTATTTT; j_call: TRBJ2-3; d_call: NA; clone_size: NA; v_call: TRBV2
cdr3_aa: CASSFQDRGDPYEQYF; cdr3_nt: TGTGCCAGCAGTTTCCAGGACAGGGGGGACCCCTACGAGCAGTACTTC; j_call: TRBJ2-7; d_call: TRBD1; clone_size: NA; v_call: TRBV28
cdr3_aa: CASSQGQGEKLFF; cdr3_nt: TGTGCCAGCAGCCAGGGACAGGGGGAAAAACTGTTTTTT; j_call: TRBJ1-4; d_call: TRBD1; clone_size: NA; v_call: TRBV7-3
cdr3_aa: CSVESILGRETQYF; cdr3_nt: TGCAGCGTTGAATCGATTCTGGGGAGGGAGACCCAGTACTTC; j_call: TRBJ2-5; d_call: NA; clone_size: NA; v_call: TRBV29-1
cdr3_aa: CASSPTGGGYNSPLHF; cdr3_nt: TGTGCCAGCAGCCCCACCGGCGGAGGTTATAATTCACCCCTCCACTTT; j_call: TRBJ1-6; d_call: NA; clone_size: NA; v_call: TRBV5-4
cdr3_aa: CASSFRVGTEAFF; cdr3_nt: TGTGCCAGCAGCTTCAGGGTGGGCACTGAAGCTTTCTTT; j_call: TRBJ1-1; d_call: NA; clone_size: NA; v_call: TRBV11-3
cdr3_aa: CASLSGTGTGNTIYF; cdr3_nt: TGTGCCAGCTTATCCGGGACAGGGACTGGAAACACCATATATTTT; j_call: TRBJ1-3; d_call: TRBD1; clone_size: NA; v_call: TRBV2
cdr3_aa: CAIRGDSTYEQYF; cdr3_nt: TGTGCCATCAGGGGGGACAGCACCTACGAGCAGTACTTC; j_call: TRBJ2-7; d_call: TRBD1; clone_size: NA; v_call: TRBV10-3
cdr3_aa: CASSQGTSGSLGTDTQYF; cdr3_nt: TGTGCCAGCAGCCAAGGGACTAGCGGGAGTCTAGGCACAGATACGCAGTATTTT; j_call: TRBJ2-3; d_call: TRBD2; clone_size: NA; v_call: TRBV4-2
cdr3_aa: CASSQEGGTSSFSSYNEQFF; cdr3_nt: TGCGCCAGCAGCCAAGAAGGGGGGACTAGTAGTTTTAGCTCCTACAATGAGCAGTTCTTC; j_call: TRBJ2-1; d_call: TRBD2; clone_size: once; v_call: TRBV4-1
cdr3_aa: CASSPRGRAGGNTEAFF; cdr3_nt: TGCGCCAGCAGCCCACGAGGAAGGGCAGGGGGCAACACTGAAGCTTTCTTT; j_call: TRBJ1-1; d_call: TRBD1; clone_size: NA; v_call: TRBV5-1
cdr3_aa: CASSYSASGSYEQYF; cdr3_nt: TGTGCCAGCAGTTACTCGGCTAGCGGGAGCTACGAGCAGTACTTC; j_call: TRBJ2-7; d_call: TRBD2; clone_size: NA; v_call: TRBV6-5
cdr3_aa: CASSPDPGSSYEQYF; cdr3_nt: TGTGCCAGCAGTCCCGATCCGGGGTCCTCCTACGAGCAGTACTTC; j_call: TRBJ2-7; d_call: NA; clone_size: NA; v_call: TRBV6-5